These 30 T cell receptor beta chains came from one sample sequenced in a study of blood T cell repertoires in COVID-19 (dated by TCRdb to about 2020). The library was prepared using the immunoSEQ multiplex PCR assay. TCRdb re-hosts the immuneACCESS table, in-frame sequences only. Its copies lack some clones; in the studies checked, an unresolved V gene accounts for under half of them, and the cause for the rest is not known. The sample has approximately 160,000 clones on record, around 81% of them singletons. The ten largest clones take up about 10% of the sample. Sequenced: peripheral blood. These receptors all stem from a man aged 55 to 69 with active or convalescent COVID-19.

V gene TRBV3-1 (or the pseudogene TRBV3-2) combines with J gene TRBJ1-6, with TRBD1 identical over 8 bases. This CDR3 spans 15 amino acids. CDR1 LGHDT and CDR2 YNNKEL come from the germline V gene (reference sequence). J was trimmed by 6 bases and V by 4 bases; bases with no gene match: 5. CDR3 in DNA: TGTGCCAGCAGCCGAGGACAGGGTGGTAATTCACCCCTCCACTTT. Its translation is CASSRGQGGNSPLHF.

V usage is TRBV7-9 and J usage is TRBJ2-5; TRBD2 agrees at 7 bases. Germline values: CDR1 SEHNR, CDR2 FQNEAQ (reference sequence). This CDR3 has 14 residues. V gave up 2 bases and J gave up 5 bases; unmatched junction bases: 5. The CDR3 DNA follows: TGTGCCAGCAGCTTAAGAGGGAGGGATGAGACCCAGTACTTC. Amino acid sequence: CASSLRGRDETQYF.

This clone was observed a few times. The chain uses TRBV3-1 (or the pseudogene TRBV3-2) and TRBJ1-2, with TRBD1 as a possible D gene (5 bases). This CDR3 comprises 16 residues. V was shortened by 0 bases and J by 7 bases, with 18 bases between the two germline ends. Germline V gene lookup returns CDR1 LGHDT and CDR2 YNNKEL (reference sequence). The CDR3 loop is CASSQDPAGSPPGYTF. CDR3 in DNA: TGTGCCAGCAGCCAAGATCCGGCAGGGTCGCCCCCTGGCTACACCTTC.

J is TRBJ2-3 and V is TRBV7-6, with 7 bases aligning to TRBD2. Germline CDR1 and CDR2: SGHVS and FNYEAQ. Trimming removed 3 bases from V and 6 bases from J; junction bases left unmatched: 12. The CDR3 is made up of 16 amino acids. The CDR3 nucleotides read TGTGCCAGCAGCTTTTCTGGGGCGGGAGCAACGGATACGCAGTATTTT. This gives the protein CASSFSGAGATDTQYF.

The chain uses TRBV12-3 or TRBV12-4 and TRBJ2-7; no definite D call. V was shortened by 3 bases and J by 1 base, with 7 bases between the two germline ends. The CDR3 contains 13 residues. This CDR3 reads CASSFGTSYEQYF. The CDR3 DNA sequence: TGTGCCAGCAGTTTTGGTACATCCTACGAGCAGTACTTC.

The sample holds many counts of this clone. Germline is not matched at one junction end, which may reflect a read error. The chain joins TRBV11-1 to TRBJ1-1, with 10 bases lining up with TRBD1. This CDR3 has 15 amino acids. The germline V gene has CDR1 SGHAT and CDR2 FQDESV (reference sequence). The CDR3 DNA follows: TGTGCCAGCAGTGCAGCCGGGACAGGGGCCCCTGACGCTTTCTTT. It encodes CASSAAGTGAPDAFF.

This chain links TRBV18 with TRBJ1-1, with 11 nucleotides matching TRBD1. Germline trimming cut 6 bases from V and 6 bases from J; bases unmatched to any gene: 9. The germline gives CDR1 KGHSH, CDR2 LQKENI. The CDR3 covers 15 residues. CDR3 DNA: TGTGCCAGCTCTCCTTCCCGGACAGGGGGCCCTGAAGCTTTCTTT. Its protein product is CASSPSRTGGPEAFF.

The V gene is TRBV2, the J gene TRBJ1-5, with D unclear. With 7 bases removed from V and 2 bases from J, the gap between germline ends came to 6 bases. Germline V gene data show CDR1 as SNHLY and CDR2 as FYNNEI. This CDR3 is 12 amino acids long. The DNA of the CDR3 is TGTGCCAGCACAGGCGGCAATCAGCCCCAGCATTTT. Translation gives CASTGGNQPQHF. Complete variable domain (other parts from reference TRBV2 and TRBJ1-5): EPEVTQTPSHQVTQMGQEVILRCVPISNHLYFYWYRQILGQKVEFLVSFYNNEISEKSEIFDDQFSVERPDGSNFTLKIRSTKLEDSAMYFCASTGGNQPQHFGDGTRLSIL.

This clone was detected only a few times. The V call is TRBV5-1, the J call TRBJ2-3; D is ambiguous. The CDR3 totals 15 residues. In germline, CDR1 is SGHRS, CDR2 YFSETQ. Trimming cost V 7 bases and J 0 bases, with 15 bases left between them. CDR3 protein: CASAPRETSTDTQYF. CDR3 sequence (DNA): TGCGCCAGCGCTCCCCGTGAAACTAGCACAGATACGCAGTATTTT.

The chain couples TRBV6-1 to TRBJ2-2, with D perhaps TRBD1 (5 bases). The CDR3 is made up of 15 amino acids. The germline gives CDR1 MNHNS, CDR2 SASEGT. Trimming pared 2 bases from V and 6 bases from J, leaving 13 bases between. The CDR3 DNA sequence: TGTGCCAGCAGTGAATTATGGGGCCGGGCCGGGGAGCTGTTTTTT. It translates to CASSELWGRAGELFF.

The chain joins TRBV19 to TRBJ2-3; the match to TRBD2 covers 7 bases. CDR3 length: 18 residues. CDR1 is LNHDA, CDR2 SQIVND, per germline (reference sequence). Trimming removed 7 bases from V and 4 bases from J; junction bases left unmatched: 20. The CDR3 DNA reads TGTGCCAGTACCCTCTCCCACGGACTAGAAAGGTTATCAGATACGCAGTATTTT. Amino acids: CASTLSHGLERLSDTQYF.

This clone was recorded once. The V call is TRBV7-2, the J call TRBJ2-2; 9 nucleotides line up with TRBD2. The trim removed 1 base at V and 2 bases at J, leaving 5 bases unmatched. CDR1 and CDR2 from the germline V gene are SGHTA and FQGNSA. The CDR3 is made up of 17 amino acids. DNA of the CDR3: TGTGCCAGCAGCTTAGGAGAGCTAGCGGGAAACACCGGGGAGCTGTTTTTT. The encoded protein is CASSLGELAGNTGELFF.

The chain combines TRBV27 with TRBJ2-5, with TRBD1 as a possible D gene (5 bases). The CDR3 length is 16 residues. V was pared by 6 bases and J by 5 bases, with 22 bases between. The V gene's germline CDR1 is MNHEY and CDR2 SMNVEV (reference sequence). The CDR3 loop is CASRGFRDSFSETQYF. The CDR3 nucleotides read TGTGCCAGCAGGGGGTTCAGGGATTCGTTTTCGGAGACCCAGTACTTC.

The genes are TRBV18 and TRBJ1-3; D not resolved. Trimming pared 3 bases from V and 2 bases from J, leaving 11 bases between. CDR1 and CDR2 (germline): KGHSH, LQKENI. The CDR3 is made up of 15 amino acids. CDR3 residues: CASSPIHDTGNTIYF. The CDR3 DNA is TGTGCCAGCTCACCGATACACGATACTGGAAACACCATATATTTT.

The chain joins TRBV27 to TRBJ1-1, with D possibly being TRBD1 (6 bases). The V and J ends lost 2 bases and 1 base respectively, with 11 bases between them. Germline CDR1 is MNHEY and CDR2 is SMNVEV (reference sequence). CDR3 size: 15 residues. This CDR3 reads CASSLPWTENTEAFF. For the CDR3, the DNA is TGTGCCAGCAGTTTACCCTGGACAGAGAACACTGAAGCTTTCTTT.

The V and J genes are TRBV18 and TRBJ2-5, with 7 bases fitting TRBD1. The CDR3 totals 13 residues. CDR1 is KGHSH and CDR2 is LQKENI in the germline V gene. The ends lost 6 bases at V and 4 bases at J; junction bases unmatched: 5. CDR3 sequence (DNA): TGTGCCAGCTCGCTCGACAGGGCAGAGACCCAGTACTTC. As protein: CASSLDRAETQYF.

The chain recombines TRBV19 with TRBJ2-7; 12 nucleotides agree with TRBD1. The germline CDR1 and CDR2 sequences are LNHDA and SQIVND (reference sequence). The CDR3 contains 15 residues. The V segment lost 1 base and the J segment 6 bases; nucleotides outside the gene matches: 4. CDR3: CASSIGGTGGVEQYF. The CDR3 DNA is TGTGCCAGTAGTATAGGCGGGACAGGGGGCGTCGAGCAGTACTTC.

The chain employs TRBV6-5 and TRBJ1-2, with a possible D match to TRBD1 (6 bases). Germline values: CDR1 MNHEY, CDR2 SVGAGI. V was clipped by 8 bases and J by 3 bases, with 16 bases between them. The CDR3 is 14 amino acids. The DNA for the CDR3 is TGTGCCAGCGGGACGCCGGGACACCACTATGGCTACACCTTC. Translating it yields CASGTPGHHYGYTF.

The chain links TRBV5-5 to TRBJ2-2; TRBD1 matches 8 bases. The CDR3 totals 15 residues. Germline V gene sequence: CDR1 SGHKS, CDR2 YYEKEE (reference sequence). Trimming took 4 bases from V and 6 from J; bases not matched to a gene: 8. The CDR3 DNA reads as TGTGCCAGCAGCCCTTGGCAGGGGGCGGCCGGGGAGCTGTTTTTT. Translating it yields CASSPWQGAAGELFF.

This CDR3 is CASSLGYGTGNTIYF. CDR3 sequence (DNA): TGTGCCAGCAGCTTGGGGTACGGGACTGGAAACACCATATATTTT. The genes are TRBV7-6 and TRBJ1-3; D remains ambiguous. The CDR3 totals 15 residues. Trimming removed 3 bases at V and 2 bases at J, with 11 bases between. Germline V gives CDR1 SGHVS, CDR2 FNYEAQ.

This clone was counted a few times. The V and J genes are TRBV6-6 and TRBJ2-7, with TRBD2 matching over 10 bases. Germline trimming cut 2 bases from V and 2 bases from J; bases unmatched to any gene: 3. Germline V gene data show CDR1 as MNHNY and CDR2 as SVGAGI (reference sequence). CDR3 size: 15 residues. In DNA, the CDR3 is TGTGCCAGCAGTTACGGACTAGCGGCCACCTACGAGCAGTACTTC. It yields the protein CASSYGLAATYEQYF.

The chain recombines TRBV11-2 with TRBJ2-1; 8 bases align to TRBD1. V gave up 4 bases and J gave up 7 bases; unmatched junction bases: 6. Germline CDR1 is SGHAT and CDR2 is FQNNGV. The CDR3 is 14 amino acids. The CDR3 sequence: CASSWGQAGNEQFF. The CDR3, as DNA: TGTGCCAGCAGCTGGGGACAGGCGGGTAATGAGCAGTTCTTC.

V usage is TRBV5-1 and J usage is TRBJ2-7, with 9 bases identical to TRBD1. The CDR3 extends over 16 amino acids. V lost 5 bases, J lost 0 bases, and 9 bases stayed unmatched. Germline lookup yields CDR1 SGHRS and CDR2 YFSETQ. CDR3 nucleotide sequence: TGCGCCAGCAGAGCTGCCGTGACAGGGGGCTCCTACGAGCAGTACTTC. It yields the protein CASRAAVTGGSYEQYF.

The rearrangement uses TRBV6-6 and TRBJ1-4; D remains unclear. Trimming removed 6 bases from V and 8 bases from J, with 16 bases in between. CDR3 length equals 14 residues. The V gene's germline CDR1 is MNHNY and CDR2 SVGAGI (reference sequence). This chain's CDR3 is CASSPPGSMEKLFF. The DNA for the CDR3 is TGTGCCAGCAGCCCCCCTGGCTCGATGGAAAAACTGTTTTTT.

Only one count was recorded for this clone. The CDR3 bases are TGCAGTGCGAGTGGGACAGGGGCCACAGATACGCAGTATTTT. Translated, it gives CSASGTGATDTQYF. The V call is TRBV20-1, the J call TRBJ2-3; 10 bases align to TRBD1. Germline CDR1 and CDR2: DFQATT and SNEGSKA (reference sequence). The CDR3 has 14 amino acids. V lost 6 bases, J lost 2 bases, and 5 bases stayed unmatched.

The chain employs TRBV19 and TRBJ1-1; 7 positions match TRBD1. V lost 3 bases, J lost 5 bases, and 9 bases stayed unmatched. From germline, CDR1 is LNHDA and CDR2 SQIVND (reference sequence). This CDR3 comprises 15 residues. CDR3 loop: CASSIEGARGTEAFF. The CDR3 bases are TGTGCCAGTAGTATTGAGGGGGCAAGGGGAACTGAAGCTTTCTTT.

V gene TRBV6-5 combines with J gene TRBJ1-2; a possible D gene is TRBD1 (5 bases). CDR3 length: 14 residues. The ends were cut back, 7 bases at V and 8 bases at J, with 20 bases in the middle. Germline V gene data show CDR1 as MNHEY and CDR2 as SVGAGI. The CDR3 nucleotides read TGTGCCAGCACCCCAGATAGAGGGGAGGGAGGCTACACCTTC. It specifies CASTPDRGEGGYTF.

J is TRBJ1-5 and V is TRBV6-4; D is uncertain. The CDR3 loop spans 13 amino acids. Germline V gene data show CDR1 as MRHNA and CDR2 as SNTAGT. V lost 2 bases and J 4 bases, leaving 6 bases between the germline ends. Here the CDR3 reads CASSDEVNQPQHF. The CDR3 DNA is TGTGCCAGCAGTGACGAGGTAAATCAGCCCCAGCATTTT.

As DNA, the CDR3 is TGCGCCAGCAGCTTGGCCGGGGGATTGGAGCCCCAGCATTTT. The encoded protein is CASSLAGGLEPQHF. The rearrangement links TRBV5-1 to TRBJ1-5; D is perhaps TRBD1 (5 bases). From germline, CDR1 is SGHRS and CDR2 YFSETQ. CDR3 length: 14 amino acids. The ends were cut back, 0 bases at V and 8 bases at J, with 12 bases in the middle.

This chain uses TRBV18 with TRBJ2-5; D gene unclear. The CDR3 is 13 residues long. The V gene's germline CDR1 is KGHSH and CDR2 LQKENI. Trimming left V 0 bases short and J 5 bases short, with 7 bases between. CDR3: CASSPPTLETQYF. CDR3 DNA: TGTGCCAGCTCACCACCAACATTGGAGACCCAGTACTTC.